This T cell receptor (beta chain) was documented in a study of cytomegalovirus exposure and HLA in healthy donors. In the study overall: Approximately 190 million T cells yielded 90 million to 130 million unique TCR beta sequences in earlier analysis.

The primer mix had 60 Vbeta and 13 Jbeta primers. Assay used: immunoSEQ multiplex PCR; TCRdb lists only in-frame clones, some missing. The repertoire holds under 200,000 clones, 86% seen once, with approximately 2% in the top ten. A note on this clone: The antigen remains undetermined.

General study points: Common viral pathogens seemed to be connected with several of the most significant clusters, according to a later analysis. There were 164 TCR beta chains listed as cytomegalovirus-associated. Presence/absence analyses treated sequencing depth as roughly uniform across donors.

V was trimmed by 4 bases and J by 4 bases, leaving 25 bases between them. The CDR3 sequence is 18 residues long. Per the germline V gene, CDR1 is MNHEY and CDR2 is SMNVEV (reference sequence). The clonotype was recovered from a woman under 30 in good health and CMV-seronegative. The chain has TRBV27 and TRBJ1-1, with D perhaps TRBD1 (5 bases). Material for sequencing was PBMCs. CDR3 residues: CASSSIGPSGPLATEAFF. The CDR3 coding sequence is TGTGCCAGCAGTTCCATCGGGCCATCAGGGCCACTAGCCACTGAAGCTTTCTTT.